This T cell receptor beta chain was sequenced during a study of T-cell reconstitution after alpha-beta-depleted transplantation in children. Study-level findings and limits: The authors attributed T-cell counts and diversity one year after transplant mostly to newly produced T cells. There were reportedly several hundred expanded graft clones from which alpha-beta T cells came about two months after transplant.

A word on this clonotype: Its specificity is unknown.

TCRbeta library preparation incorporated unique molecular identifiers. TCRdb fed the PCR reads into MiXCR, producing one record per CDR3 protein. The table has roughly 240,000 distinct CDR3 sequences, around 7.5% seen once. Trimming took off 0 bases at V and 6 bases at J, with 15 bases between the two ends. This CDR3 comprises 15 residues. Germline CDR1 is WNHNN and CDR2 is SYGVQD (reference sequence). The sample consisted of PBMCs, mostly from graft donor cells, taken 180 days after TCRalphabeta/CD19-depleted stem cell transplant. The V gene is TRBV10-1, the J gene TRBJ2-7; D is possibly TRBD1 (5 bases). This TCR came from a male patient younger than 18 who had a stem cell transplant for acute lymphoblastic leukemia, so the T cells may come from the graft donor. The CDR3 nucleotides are TGCGCCAGCAGTGAGTCGGTAGGGGCGTCTGGCGAGCAGTACTTC. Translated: CASSESVGASGEQYF.